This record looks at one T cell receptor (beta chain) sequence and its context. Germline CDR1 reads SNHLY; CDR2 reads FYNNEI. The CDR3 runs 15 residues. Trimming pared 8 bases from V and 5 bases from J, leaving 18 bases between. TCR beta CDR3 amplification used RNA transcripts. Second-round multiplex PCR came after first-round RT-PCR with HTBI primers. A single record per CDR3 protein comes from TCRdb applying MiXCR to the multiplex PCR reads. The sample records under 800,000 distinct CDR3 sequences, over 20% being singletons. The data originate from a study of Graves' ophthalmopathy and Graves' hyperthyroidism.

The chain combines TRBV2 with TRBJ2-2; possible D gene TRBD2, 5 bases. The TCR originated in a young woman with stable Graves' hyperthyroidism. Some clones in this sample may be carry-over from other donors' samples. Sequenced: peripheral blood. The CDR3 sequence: CASSFFITGTGELFF. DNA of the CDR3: TGTGCCAGCTCTTTCTTTATTACGGGGACCGGGGAGCTGTTTTTT.